One sample yielded the 11 T cell receptor beta chains listed below, sequenced in a study of CD8 T cells in ankylosing spondylitis. TCRdb itself ran the 5' RACE reads through MiXCR, one entry per CDR3 protein. Of about 160,000 distinct CDR3 sequences listed, around 20% are singletons. Source material: blood, either unsorted or a sorted T cell fraction (not recorded which). The source of these receptors is a male donor with ankylosing spondylitis or in good health (not recorded which).

The sample holds a few counts of this clonotype. This sequence joins TRBV7-2 and TRBJ2-1, with D perhaps TRBD2 (6 bases). Trimming left V 1 base short and J 5 bases short, with 12 bases between. CDR1 and CDR2 (germline): SGHTA, FQGNSA. The CDR3 sequence is 15 residues long. The CDR3 DNA is TGTGCCAGCAGCTTAGTGGGGGGTCAAAACAATGAGCAGTTCTTC. Its translation is CASSLVGGQNNEQFF.

In its sample, this clonotype was seen many times. The chain links TRBV4-2 to TRBJ2-1; TRBD2 matches at 8 bases. Germline V gene lookup returns CDR1 LGHNA and CDR2 YNFKEQ. The V segment lost 0 bases and the J segment 0 bases; nucleotides outside the gene matches: 1. The CDR3 has 16 residues. This CDR3 is CASSQDLAGSYNEQFF. The CDR3 DNA follows: TGTGCCAGCAGCCAAGATCTAGCGGGCTCCTACAATGAGCAGTTCTTC.

This clonotype was observed a handful of times. An end of the junction differs from the germline gene, which may be a read error. The chain recombines TRBV5-1 with TRBJ2-1, with 13 bases aligning to TRBD2. This CDR3 comprises 18 residues. Germline V lookup: CDR1 SGHRS, CDR2 YFSETQ. The CDR3 protein is CVSSQGLAGFMIVDEQFF. CDR3 nucleotide sequence: TGCGTCAGCAGCCAGGGACTAGCGGGATTTATGATAGTCGATGAGCAGTTCTTC.

On this clonotype itself: This may be a read error, as it is one base from a much larger clone. This chain uses TRBV5-1 with TRBJ2-5; D is undetermined. Germline V gene lookup returns CDR1 SGHRS and CDR2 YFSETQ. The CDR3 extends over 17 amino acids. The chain's CDR3 is CARSLVVSQLAQETQYF. The CDR3 coding sequence is TGCGCCAGAAGCTTGGTGGTTAGCCAACTCGCTCAAGAGACCCAGTACTTC.

In its sample, this clonotype was seen a few times. The J gene is TRBJ2-1, the V gene TRBV5-1; unclear D gene. Germline-derived CDR1 and CDR2 are SGHRS and YFSETQ. This CDR3 has 12 amino acids. Between the trimmed V and J ends, which lost 1 base and 9 bases, there was a span of 8 bases. The CDR3 region is CASSLPAPEQFF. The DNA of the CDR3 is TGCGCCAGCAGCTTGCCCGCCCCTGAGCAGTTCTTC.

Ten or more counts support this clonotype. This sequence joins TRBV11-1 and TRBJ2-2, with 12 bases lining up with TRBD2. Germline values: CDR1 SGHAT, CDR2 FQDESV (reference sequence). There are 15 residues in the CDR3. V lost 7 bases, J lost 6 bases, and 6 bases stayed unmatched. The CDR3 region has the DNA TGTGCCAGCACCCAAGGACTAGCGGGATCCGGGGAGCTGTTTTTT. It translates to CASTQGLAGSGELFF.

The genes are TRBV20-1 and TRBJ2-7; TRBD2 matches at 11 bases. V trimming: 6 bases; J trimming: 3 bases; junction bases outside the gene matches: 7. This CDR3 is 14 amino acids long. The germline gives CDR1 DFQATT, CDR2 SNEGSKA (reference sequence). CDR3 bases: TGCAGTGCCCGTACTAGCGGGAGCTTCTACGAGCAGTACTTC. This sequence encodes CSARTSGSFYEQYF.

This chain uses TRBV7-9 with TRBJ2-1, with 11 bases that match TRBD2. CDR3 length: 15 residues. V was clipped by 1 base and J by 12 bases; unmatched bases: 8. The germline V gene has CDR1 SEHNR and CDR2 FQNEAQ (reference sequence). The CDR3 DNA follows: TGTGCCAGCAGCTTAGAACTAGCGGGGGCTAGGACGCAGTTCTTC. This sequence encodes CASSLELAGARTQFF.

Comments on this clonotype: One end of the junction fails to match germline, which may point to a read error. The chain joins TRBV4-2 to TRBJ1-1, with D possibly TRBD1 on 5 matching bases. Germline values: CDR1 LGHNA, CDR2 YNFKEQ. The CDR3 loop spans 13 amino acids. The CDR3 loop reads CANSQVGDSEAFF. The CDR3 nucleotides read TGTGCCAACAGCCAAGTGGGGGACTCTGAAGCTTTCTTT.

V is TRBV10-3 and J is TRBJ2-7, with unresolved D. Germline V gives CDR1 ENHRY, CDR2 SYGVKD. The CDR3 runs to 14 residues. The V end was cut by 3 bases, the J end by 6 bases, with 15 bases between. CDR3 amino acids: CAISEAGLGSEQYF. CDR3 nucleotides: TGTGCCATCAGTGAAGCCGGGCTAGGGTCCGAGCAGTACTTC.

The rearrangement links TRBV28 to TRBJ2-1, with D maybe TRBD1 (5 bases). With 6 bases removed from V and 4 bases from J, the gap between germline ends came to 7 bases. The CDR3 spans 12 residues. CDR1 MDHEN and CDR2 SYDVKM come from the germline V gene. The CDR3 sequence: CASSRTYNEQFF. As DNA, the CDR3 is TGTGCCAGCAGCAGGACATACAATGAGCAGTTCTTC.